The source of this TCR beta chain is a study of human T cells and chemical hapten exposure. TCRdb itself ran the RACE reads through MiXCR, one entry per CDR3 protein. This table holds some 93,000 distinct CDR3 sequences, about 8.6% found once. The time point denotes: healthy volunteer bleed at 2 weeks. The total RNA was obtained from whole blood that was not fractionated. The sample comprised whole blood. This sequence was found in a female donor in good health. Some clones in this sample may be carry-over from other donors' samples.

CDR3 in amino acids: CASSLVAANPTDTQYF. The CDR3 nucleotides read TGCGCCAGCAGCTTGGTAGCGGCTAACCCCACAGATACGCAGTATTTT. This chain links TRBV5-1 with TRBJ2-3; perhaps TRBD2 as D (6 bases). The ends were cut back, 0 bases at V and 2 bases at J, with 13 bases in the middle. The CDR3 length is 16 residues. Germline CDR1 SGHRS, CDR2 YFSETQ.